The source of this T cell receptor beta chain is a study of blood T cells in healthy people across ages. A sample-barcoded 5' primer and a J-beta primer mix were used in a second PCR of roughly 7 to 11 cycles. TCRdb passed the 5' RACE reads through MiXCR, listing each CDR3 protein once. The table includes approximately 900,000 distinct CDR3 sequences, approximately 49% detected once. General observations from the study: A greater number of naive CD4+ cells and higher diversity distinguished long-lived donors from aged donors. Naive T cell percentage showed a strong correlation with the diversity of TCR beta.

The total RNA that was extracted per sample amounted to at least 5 micrograms. Details on this clonotype: Its antigen remains unknown.

This receptor was obtained from a man aged 25-45 years in good health. The sequenced material came from blood.

The CDR3 here is CASSMTGNYGYTF. The CDR3 bases are TGTGCCAGCAGCATGACAGGGAACTATGGCTACACCTTC. The gene calls are TRBV6-6 and TRBJ1-2, with TRBD1 matching over 7 bases. CDR1 and CDR2 (germline): MNHNY, SVGAGI (reference sequence). This CDR3 comprises 13 residues. Germline trimming cut 6 bases from V and 2 bases from J; bases unmatched to any gene: 3.